The 7 T cell receptor beta chains reported below all come from one sample, sequenced in a study of T cell responses to AZD1222 COVID-19 vaccine. The table came from immunoSEQ multiplex PCR; TCRdb's copy has only in-frame clones and leaves some out. The sample shows approximately 160,000 clones, approximately 88% of them seen only once. The source was peripheral blood, collected on day 0 of MenACWY control vaccination. The receptor set was obtained from an adult in good health.

This chain connects TRBV2 to TRBJ1-2; D gene ambiguous. CDR3 length: 12 amino acids. Trimming removed 5 bases from V and 6 bases from J, with 10 bases in between. The germline CDR1 and CDR2 sequences are SNHLY and FYNNEI. CDR3 sequence (DNA): TGTGCCAGCAGTAGGACTGGGGATGGCTACACCTTC. It codes for CASSRTGDGYTF.

The rearrangement uses TRBV28 and TRBJ1-4; 11 bases are a match to TRBD1. CDR1 is MDHEN, CDR2 SYDVKM, per germline. V shed 5 bases, J shed 8 bases, and the junction held 4 bases outside the gene matches. The CDR3 is 14 residues long. Written as DNA, the CDR3 is TGTGCCAGCAGTCACGGGACAGGGGGAGAAAAACTGTTTTTT. Its translation is CASSHGTGGEKLFF.

This chain joins TRBV5-4 and TRBJ1-4; D might be TRBD1 (6 bases). The germline V gene has CDR1 SGHNT and CDR2 YYREEE (reference sequence). CDR3 length equals 15 residues. Deletions cut 4 bases from V and 4 bases from J, with 14 bases between. The CDR3: CASSPGGLGNEKLFF. The CDR3 DNA reads TGTGCCAGCAGCCCGGGGGGGCTGGGTAATGAAAAACTGTTTTTT.

The count of this clone is one. The chain combines TRBV4-1 with TRBJ2-7, with a tentative D call TRBD1 (5 bases). CDR1 is MGHRA, CDR2 YSYEKL, per germline. The CDR3 runs to 15 residues. The V end lost 0 bases, the J end lost 6 bases, and 15 bases lay between the germline ends. The DNA of the CDR3 is TGCGCCAGCAGCCAAGATTCAGGGAATCTTGGCGAGCAGTACTTC. Translating it yields CASSQDSGNLGEQYF.

The chain recombines TRBV19 with TRBJ1-1; D is unclear. V lost 9 bases and J lost 4, with 9 bases in between. The CDR3 length is 11 residues. Germline CDR1 LNHDA, CDR2 SQIVND (reference sequence). The CDR3 is CASLRGTEAFF. DNA of the CDR3: TGTGCCAGCCTACGGGGCACTGAAGCTTTCTTT.

This chain links TRBV19 with TRBJ1-6; D gene ambiguous. The CDR3 contains 14 residues. V was pared by 5 bases and J by 0 bases, with 5 bases between. Germline-derived CDR1 and CDR2 are LNHDA and SQIVND (reference sequence). The CDR3 spells CASSSDSYNSPLHF. DNA for the CDR3: TGTGCCAGTAGTTCGGACTCCTATAATTCACCCCTCCACTTT.

This sequence joins TRBV2 and TRBJ1-5; D is undetermined. Germline assignment: CDR1 SNHLY and CDR2 FYNNEI. V was trimmed by 3 bases and J by 4 bases, leaving 10 bases between them. This CDR3 has 14 amino acids. Here the CDR3 reads CASSDNTPNQPQHF. In DNA, the CDR3 is TGTGCCAGCAGTGACAACACACCGAATCAGCCCCAGCATTTT.